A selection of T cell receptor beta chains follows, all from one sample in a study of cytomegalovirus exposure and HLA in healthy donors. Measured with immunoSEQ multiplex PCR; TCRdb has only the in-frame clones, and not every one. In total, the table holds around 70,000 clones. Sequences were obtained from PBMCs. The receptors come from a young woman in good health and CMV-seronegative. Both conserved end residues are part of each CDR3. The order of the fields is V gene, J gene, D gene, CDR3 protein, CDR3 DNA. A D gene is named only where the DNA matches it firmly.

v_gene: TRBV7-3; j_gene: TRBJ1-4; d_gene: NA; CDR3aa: CASSTGGTDEKLFF; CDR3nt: TGTGCCAGCAGCACCGGGGGGACGGATGAAAAACTGTTTTTT
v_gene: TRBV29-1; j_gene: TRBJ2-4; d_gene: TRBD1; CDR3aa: CSVVGGAGIQYF; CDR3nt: TGCAGCGTTGTAGGGGGCGCGGGCATTCAGTACTTC
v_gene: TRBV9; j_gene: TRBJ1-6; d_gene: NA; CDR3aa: CASSSLGTGNSPLHF; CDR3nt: TGTGCCAGCAGCTCCCTCGGTACAGGGAATTCACCCCTCCACTTT
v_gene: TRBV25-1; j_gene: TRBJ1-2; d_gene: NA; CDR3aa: CASSVGSGYTF; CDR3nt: TGTGCCAGCAGTGTAGGGAGTGGCTACACCTTC
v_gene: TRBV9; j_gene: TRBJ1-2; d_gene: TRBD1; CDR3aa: CASSPTVSPSDRALYGYTF; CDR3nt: TGTGCCAGCAGCCCCACCGTATCTCCCTCCGACAGGGCCCTCTATGGCTACACCTTC
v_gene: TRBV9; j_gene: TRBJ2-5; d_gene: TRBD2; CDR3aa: CASSVSGGEIETQYF; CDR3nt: TGTGCCAGCAGCGTCAGCGGGGGGGAGATCGAGACCCAGTACTTC
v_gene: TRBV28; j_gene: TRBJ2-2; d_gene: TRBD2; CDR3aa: CASSLTGGGLFF; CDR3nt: TGTGCCAGCAGTCTAACCGGCGGGGGGCTGTTTTTT
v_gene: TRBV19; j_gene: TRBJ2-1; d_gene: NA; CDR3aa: CASTRWTADNEQFF; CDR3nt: TGTGCCAGTACCAGATGGACAGCCGACAATGAGCAGTTCTTC
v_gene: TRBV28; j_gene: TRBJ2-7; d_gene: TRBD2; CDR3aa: CASSPGLAPHEQYF; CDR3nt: TGTGCCAGCAGCCCGGGACTAGCCCCGCACGAGCAGTACTTC
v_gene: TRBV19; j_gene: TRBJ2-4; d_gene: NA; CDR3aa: CASSIVYRGGDIQYF; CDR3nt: TGTGCCAGTAGTATAGTTTATAGGGGCGGGGACATTCAGTACTTC
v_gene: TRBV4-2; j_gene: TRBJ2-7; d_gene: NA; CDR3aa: CASSLLGGPNYEQYF; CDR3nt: TGTGCCAGCAGCCTTTTGGGGGGGCCCAACTACGAGCAGTACTTC
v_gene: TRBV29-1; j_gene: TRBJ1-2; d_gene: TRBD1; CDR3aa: CSVWTGEATF; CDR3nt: TGCAGCGTTTGGACAGGGGAGGCCACCTTC
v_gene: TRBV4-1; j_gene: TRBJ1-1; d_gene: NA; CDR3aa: CASSAGNSPNTEAFF; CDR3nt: TGCGCCAGCAGTGCAGGGAATTCGCCGAACACTGAAGCTTTCTTT
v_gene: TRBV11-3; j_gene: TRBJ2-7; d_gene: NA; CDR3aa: CASSSGPTPGDEQYF; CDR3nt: TGTGCCAGCAGCTCCGGCCCTACCCCCGGGGACGAGCAGTACTTC
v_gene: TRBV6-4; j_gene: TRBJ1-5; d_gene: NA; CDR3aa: CARTVPPQPQHF; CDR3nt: TGTGCCAGGACAGTCCCGCCTCAGCCCCAGCATTTT
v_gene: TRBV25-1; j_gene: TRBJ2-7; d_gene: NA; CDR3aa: CASSESLEQYF; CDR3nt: TGTGCCAGCAGTGAATCGCTCGAGCAGTACTTC
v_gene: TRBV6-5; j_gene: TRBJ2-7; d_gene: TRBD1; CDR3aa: CASSDESGTDEQYF; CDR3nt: TGTGCCAGCAGTGACGAGTCTGGGACAGACGAGCAGTACTTC
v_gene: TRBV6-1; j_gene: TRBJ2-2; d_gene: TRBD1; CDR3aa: CASSGVTGEAGELFF; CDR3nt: TGTGCCAGCAGTGGGGTGACAGGGGAGGCCGGGGAGCTGTTTTTT
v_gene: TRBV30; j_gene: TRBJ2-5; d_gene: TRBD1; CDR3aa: CAWSRQGISETQYF; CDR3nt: TGTGCCTGGAGTAGACAGGGTATTTCGGAGACCCAGTACTTC
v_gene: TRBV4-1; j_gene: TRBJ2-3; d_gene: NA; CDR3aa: CASSRIATGKDTDTQYF; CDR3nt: TGCGCCAGCAGCCGAATCGCCACGGGGAAGGACACAGATACGCAGTATTTT
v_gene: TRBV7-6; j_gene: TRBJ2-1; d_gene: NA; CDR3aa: CASSLVLSSYNEQFF; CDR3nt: TGTGCCAGCAGCTTAGTCTTGTCGTCCTACAATGAGCAGTTCTTC
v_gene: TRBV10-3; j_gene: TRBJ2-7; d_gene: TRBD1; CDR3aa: CAIGNTPGTGATSYEQYF; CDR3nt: TGTGCCATCGGAAACACCCCCGGGACAGGGGCGACCTCCTACGAGCAGTACTTC
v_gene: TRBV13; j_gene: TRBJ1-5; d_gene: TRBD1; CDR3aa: CASSLDRAQPQHF; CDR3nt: TGTGCCAGCAGCTTGGACAGGGCCCAGCCCCAGCATTTT
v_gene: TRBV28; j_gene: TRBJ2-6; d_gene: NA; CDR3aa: CASIAERDSGANVLTF; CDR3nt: TGTGCCAGCATTGCCGAGAGGGACTCTGGGGCCAACGTCCTGACTTTC
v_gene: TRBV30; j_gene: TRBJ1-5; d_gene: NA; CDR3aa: CAWSLQGNQPQHF; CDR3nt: TGTGCCTGGAGTCTGCAGGGCAATCAGCCCCAGCATTTT
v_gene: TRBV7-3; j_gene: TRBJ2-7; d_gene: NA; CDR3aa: CASSLSSYEQYF; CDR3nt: TGTGCCAGCAGCTTGAGCTCCTACGAGCAGTACTTC
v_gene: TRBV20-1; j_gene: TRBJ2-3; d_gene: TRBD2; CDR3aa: CSALSGDTQYF; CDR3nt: TGCAGTGCTCTTAGCGGGGATACGCAGTATTTT
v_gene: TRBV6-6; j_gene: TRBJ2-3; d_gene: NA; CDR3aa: CASTRWEVGTDTQYF; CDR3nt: TGTGCCAGCACTCGGTGGGAGGTGGGCACAGATACGCAGTATTTT
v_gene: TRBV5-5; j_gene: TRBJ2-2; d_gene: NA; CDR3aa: CASSLADGELFF; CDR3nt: TGTGCCAGCAGCTTAGCGGACGGGGAGCTGTTTTTT
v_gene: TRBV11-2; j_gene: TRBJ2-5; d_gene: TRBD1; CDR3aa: CASSFEGGREETQYF; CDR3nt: TGTGCCAGCAGCTTCGAAGGGGGCAGGGAAGAGACCCAGTACTTC
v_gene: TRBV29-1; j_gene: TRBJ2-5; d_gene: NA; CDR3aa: CSVRVGAGQTQYF; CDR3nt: TGCAGCGTGCGGGTAGGAGCCGGACAGACCCAGTACTTC
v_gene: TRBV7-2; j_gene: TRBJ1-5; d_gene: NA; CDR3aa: CASSSTAGNQPQHF; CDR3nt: TGTGCCAGCAGCTCGACTGCGGGCAATCAGCCCCAGCATTTT
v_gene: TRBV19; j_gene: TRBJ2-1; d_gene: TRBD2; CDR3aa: CAAGRGAGGTSEQFF; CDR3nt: TGTGCCGCTGGCCGGGGGGCGGGAGGGACCAGTGAGCAGTTCTTC
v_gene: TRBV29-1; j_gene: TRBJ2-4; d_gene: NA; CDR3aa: CSVLLGNIQYF; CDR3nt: TGCAGCGTATTACTCGGGAACATTCAGTACTTC
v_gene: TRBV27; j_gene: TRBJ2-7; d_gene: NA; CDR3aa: CASSSDYNYEQYF; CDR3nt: TGTGCCAGCAGTTCGGACTACAACTACGAGCAGTACTTC
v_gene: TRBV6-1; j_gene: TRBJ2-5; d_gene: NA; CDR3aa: CASSESLETQYF; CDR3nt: TGTGCCAGCAGTGAATCATTGGAGACCCAGTACTTC
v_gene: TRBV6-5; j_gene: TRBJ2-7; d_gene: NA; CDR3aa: CASSYSDSYEQYF; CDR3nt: TGTGCCAGCAGTTACTCCGACAGCTACGAGCAGTACTTC
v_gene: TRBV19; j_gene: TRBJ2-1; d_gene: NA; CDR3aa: CASSQLAISSYNEQFF; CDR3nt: TGTGCCAGTAGCCAGTTAGCTATTAGCTCCTACAATGAGCAGTTCTTC
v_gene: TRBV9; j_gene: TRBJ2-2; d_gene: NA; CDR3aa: CASSARLQVAGELFF; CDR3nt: TGTGCCAGCAGCGCTAGACTGCAAGTGGCGGGGGAGCTGTTTTTT
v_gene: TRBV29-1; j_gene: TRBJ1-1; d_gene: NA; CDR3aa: CSVDLGLSNTEAFF; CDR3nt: TGCAGCGTTGACCTGGGACTCTCGAACACTGAAGCTTTCTTT
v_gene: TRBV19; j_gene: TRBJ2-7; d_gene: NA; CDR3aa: CASSITSCTDRPLVQYF; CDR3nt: TGTGCCAGTAGTATTACGTCCTGCACCGACAGGCCTCTAGTGCAGTACTTC
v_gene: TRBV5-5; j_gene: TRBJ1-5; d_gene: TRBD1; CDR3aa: CASSLGTGQNSNQPQHF; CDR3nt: TGTGCCAGCAGCTTGGGGACAGGGCAAAATAGCAATCAGCCCCAGCATTTT
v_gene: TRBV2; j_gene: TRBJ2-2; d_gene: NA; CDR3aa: CASSEGGNTGELFF; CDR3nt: TGTGCCAGCAGTGAGGGGGGGAACACCGGGGAGCTGTTTTTT
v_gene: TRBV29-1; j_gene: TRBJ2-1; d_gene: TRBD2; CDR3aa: CSVTSGSSYNEQFF; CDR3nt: TGCAGCGTTACTAGCGGGAGCTCCTACAATGAGCAGTTCTTC
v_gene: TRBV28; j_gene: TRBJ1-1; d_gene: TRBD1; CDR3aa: CASHQGGTEAFF; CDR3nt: TGTGCCAGTCACCAGGGGGGCACTGAAGCTTTCTTT
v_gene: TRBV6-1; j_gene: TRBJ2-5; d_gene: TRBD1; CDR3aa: CASRGQGLSETQYF; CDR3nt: TGTGCCAGCAGGGGACAGGGGTTATCAGAGACCCAGTACTTC
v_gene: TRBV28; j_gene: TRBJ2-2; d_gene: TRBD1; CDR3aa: CASSLGTASTGELFF; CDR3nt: TGTGCCAGCAGTTTAGGGACAGCGTCTACCGGGGAGCTGTTTTTT
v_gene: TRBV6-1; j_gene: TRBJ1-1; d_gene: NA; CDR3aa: CASSEPGGTEAFF; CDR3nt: TGTGCCAGCAGTGAACCGGGCGGGACTGAAGCTTTCTTT
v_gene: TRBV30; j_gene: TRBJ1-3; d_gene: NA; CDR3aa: CAWSRAGSGNTIYF; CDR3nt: TGTGCCTGGAGTCGTGCGGGATCTGGAAACACCATATATTTT